This TCR beta chain was obtained from a study of T cells after yellow fever vaccination. Overall study: In the case of low-cell-number fractions, SMART-Seq v4 Ultra Low Input was used for preparation. Findings of the study overall: Repertoires obtained by FACS sorting could include abundant clonotypes that entered as contaminants from the bulk population. Faster peaking, at day 5 versus 15, marked a secondary response that was weaker. Most primary-vaccination clones recurred post-booster (approximately 96% CD4, around 88% CD8).

A word on this clonotype: Its antigen is undetermined.

From the 5' RACE reads, TCRdb called clonotypes with MiXCR, one entry per CDR3 protein. The sample contains about 170,000 distinct CDR3 sequences, 11% of which appear only once. Germline V gene lookup returns CDR1 DFQATT and CDR2 SNEGSKA (reference sequence). The CDR3 extends over 15 amino acids. Trimming took 0 bases from V and 2 from J, leaving 14 bases between them. This sequence originates from a man aged 18 to 30 who received the YFV17D yellow fever vaccine. Sample: CD8+ T cells sorted from PBMCs, taken 15 days after the yellow fever booster vaccination. The chain couples TRBV20-1 to TRBJ2-7; D may be TRBD2 (7 bases). This CDR3 reads CSARDPRGGTYEQYF. Here the CDR3 DNA reads TGCAGTGCTAGAGATCCACGCGGGGGCACCTACGAGCAGTACTTC.